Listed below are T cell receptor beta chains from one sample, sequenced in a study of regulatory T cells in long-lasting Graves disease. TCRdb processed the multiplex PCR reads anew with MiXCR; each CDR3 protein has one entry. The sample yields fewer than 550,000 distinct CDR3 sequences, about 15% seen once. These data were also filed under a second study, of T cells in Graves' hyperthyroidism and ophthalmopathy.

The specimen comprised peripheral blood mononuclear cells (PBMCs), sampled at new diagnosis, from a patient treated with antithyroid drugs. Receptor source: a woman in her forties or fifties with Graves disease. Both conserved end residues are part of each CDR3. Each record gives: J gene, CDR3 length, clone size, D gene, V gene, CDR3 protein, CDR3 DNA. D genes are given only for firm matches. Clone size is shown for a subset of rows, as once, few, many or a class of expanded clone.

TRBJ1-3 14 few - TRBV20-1 CSASPGSSGNTIYF TGCAGTGCTAGCCCCGGGAGCTCTGGAAACACCATATATTTT
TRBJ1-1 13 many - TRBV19 CASRPGTGTEAFF TGTGCCAGTAGGCCCGGGACCGGAACTGAAGCTTTCTTT
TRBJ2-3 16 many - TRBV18 CASSPSAGGGGDTQYF TGTGCCAGCTCACCAAGCGCCGGGGGAGGTGGAGATACGCAGTATTTT
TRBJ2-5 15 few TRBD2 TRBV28 CASNLGGAWRETQYF TGTGCCAGCAATCTCGGGGGGGCCTGGAGGGAGACCCAGTACTTC
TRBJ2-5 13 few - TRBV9 CASSVGAEEAQYF TGTGCCAGCAGCGTAGGGGCAGAAGAGGCCCAGTACTTC
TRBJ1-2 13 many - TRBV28 CASSSGDIYGYTF TGTGCCAGCAGTTCAGGGGATATATATGGCTACACCTTC
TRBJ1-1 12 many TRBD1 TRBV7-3 CASSPGTGEAFF TGTGCCAGCAGCCCAGGGACAGGGGAAGCTTTCTTT
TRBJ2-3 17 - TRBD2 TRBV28 CASSSGTSGGAIDTQYF TGTGCCAGCAGTTCAGGGACTAGCGGGGGGGCCATAGATACGCAGTATTTT
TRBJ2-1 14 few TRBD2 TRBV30 CAWSAASGGDEQFF TGTGCCTGGAGTGCTGCTAGCGGGGGGGATGAGCAGTTCTTC
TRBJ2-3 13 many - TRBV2 CASSDWGLDTQYF TGTGCCAGCAGTGATTGGGGACTGGATACGCAGTATTTT
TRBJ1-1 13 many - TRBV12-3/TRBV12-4 CASSRGMNTEAFF TGTGCCAGCAGCCGAGGGATGAACACTGAAGCTTTCTTT
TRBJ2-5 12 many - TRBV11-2 CASSYGGETQYF TGTGCCAGCAGCTACGGGGGAGAGACCCAGTACTTC
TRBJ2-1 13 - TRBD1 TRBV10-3 CAIPGQGANEQFF TGTGCCATCCCGGGACAGGGGGCTAATGAGCAGTTCTTC
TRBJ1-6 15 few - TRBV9 CASSATTGTNSPLHF TGTGCCAGCAGCGCAACGACAGGAACTAATTCACCCCTCCACTTT
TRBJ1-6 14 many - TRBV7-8 CASSSSAVVSPLHF TGTGCCAGCAGCTCCTCCGCGGTGGTTTCACCCCTCCACTTT
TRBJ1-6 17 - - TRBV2 CASTRWGAQGPVSPLHF TGTGCCAGCACCCGATGGGGGGCCCAAGGTCCCGTTTCACCCCTCCACTTT
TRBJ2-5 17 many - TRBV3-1 CASSHNRNQGPQETQYF TGTGCCAGCAGCCACAACCGCAACCAGGGGCCACAAGAGACCCAGTACTTC
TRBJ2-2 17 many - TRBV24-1 CATSDLAFGPTAGELFF TGTGCCACCAGTGATTTAGCATTCGGGCCGACCGCCGGGGAGCTGTTTTTT
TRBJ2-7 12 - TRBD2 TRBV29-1 CSGLAGGSEQYF TGCAGCGGACTAGCGGGGGGTAGCGAGCAGTACTTC
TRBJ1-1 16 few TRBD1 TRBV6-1 CASSPGQGLGNTEAFF TGTGCCAGCAGCCCGGGACAGGGGCTTGGGAACACTGAAGCTTTCTTT
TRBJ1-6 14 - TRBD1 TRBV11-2 CASSTDRGGSPLHF TGTGCCAGCAGCACGGACAGGGGAGGCTCACCCCTCCACTTT
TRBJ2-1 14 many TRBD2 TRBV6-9 CASSYRGGANEQFF TGTGCCAGCAGTTACCGGGGGGGAGCAAATGAGCAGTTCTTC
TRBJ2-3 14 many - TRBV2 CASREQEFTDTQYF TGTGCCAGCAGGGAACAGGAGTTCACAGATACGCAGTATTTT
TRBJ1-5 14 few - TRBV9 CASSPEGVGQPQHF TGTGCCAGCAGCCCAGAAGGGGTGGGGCAGCCCCAGCATTTT
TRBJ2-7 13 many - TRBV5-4 CASSLVGYYEQYF TGTGCCAGCAGCTTGGTGGGGTACTACGAGCAGTACTTC
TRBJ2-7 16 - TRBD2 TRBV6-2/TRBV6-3 CASSYPGEGLNYEQYF TGTGCCAGCAGTTACCCCGGGGAGGGCCTCAACTACGAGCAGTACTTC
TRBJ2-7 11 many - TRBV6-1 CAIGGAYEQYF TGTGCCATTGGGGGCGCGTACGAGCAGTACTTC
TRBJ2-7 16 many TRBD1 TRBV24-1 CATSDWGPGGGDEQYF TGTGCCACCAGTGATTGGGGGCCAGGGGGCGGCGACGAGCAGTACTTC
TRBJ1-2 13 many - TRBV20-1 CSAGQGANYGYTF TGCAGTGCGGGTCAAGGGGCTAACTATGGCTACACCTTC
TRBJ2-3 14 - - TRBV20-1 CSANSGTPTDTQYF TGCAGTGCTAATTCCGGGACTCCCACAGATACGCAGTATTTT
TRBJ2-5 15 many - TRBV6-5 CASSYSFRGQETQYF TGTGCCAGCAGTTACTCTTTTCGAGGGCAAGAGACCCAGTACTTC
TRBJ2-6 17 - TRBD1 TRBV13 CASSLGVRGSGANVLTF TGTGCCAGCAGCTTAGGCGTCAGGGGGTCTGGGGCCAACGTCCTGACTTTC
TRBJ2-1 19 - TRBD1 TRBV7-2 CASSPRTGEYLSSYNEQFF TGTGCCAGCAGCCCTAGGACAGGGGAATACCTGAGCTCCTACAATGAGCAGTTCTTC
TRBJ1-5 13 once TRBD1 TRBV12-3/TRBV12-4 CASGQADAQPQHF TGTGCCAGCGGACAGGCCGACGCCCAGCCCCAGCATTTT
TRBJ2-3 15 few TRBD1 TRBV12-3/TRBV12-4 CASRGDRGVRDTQYF TGTGCCAGCAGGGGGGACAGGGGGGTACGTGATACGCAGTATTTT
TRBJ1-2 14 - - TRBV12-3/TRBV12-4 CASSLGGTSYGYTF TGTGCCAGCAGTTTAGGTGGGACAAGCTATGGCTACACCTTC
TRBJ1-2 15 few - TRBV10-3 CAISGDGPARYGYTF TGTGCCATCAGTGGGGACGGTCCCGCGAGGTATGGCTACACCTTC
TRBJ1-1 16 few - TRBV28 CASSDGRVNWGTEAFF TGTGCCAGCAGTGACGGACGAGTAAATTGGGGCACTGAAGCTTTCTTT
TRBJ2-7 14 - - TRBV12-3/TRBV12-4 CASSSQGSRNEQYF TGTGCCAGCAGTTCCCAGGGTTCGCGGAACGAGCAGTACTTC
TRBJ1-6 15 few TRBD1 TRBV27 CASSLIDRGRTPLHF TGTGCCAGCAGTTTAATAGACAGGGGACGAACACCCCTCCACTTT
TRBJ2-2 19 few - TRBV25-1 CASSATPPGPEVNTGELFF TGTGCCAGCAGTGCGACCCCTCCTGGACCCGAAGTGAACACCGGGGAGCTGTTTTTT
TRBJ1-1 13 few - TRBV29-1 CSVGCSWTTEAFF TGCAGCGTTGGATGTTCATGGACCACTGAAGCTTTCTTT
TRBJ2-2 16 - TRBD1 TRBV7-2 CASSLRQGTGTGELFF TGTGCCAGCAGCTTACGACAGGGGACGGGCACCGGGGAGCTGTTTTTT
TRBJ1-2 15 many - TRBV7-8 CASSLESTANYGYTF TGTGCCAGCAGCTTGGAGTCGACAGCTAACTATGGCTACACCTTC
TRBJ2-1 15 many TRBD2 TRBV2 CASSRSGGANNEQFF TGTGCCAGCTCGAGATCGGGGGGGGCCAACAATGAGCAGTTCTTC
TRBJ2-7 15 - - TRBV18 CASSPSGDRSYEQYF TGTGCCAGCTCACCAAGCGGGGACAGATCCTACGAGCAGTACTTC
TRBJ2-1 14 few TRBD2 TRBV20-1 CSAREDGGASEQFF TGCAGTGCTAGAGAGGACGGGGGGGCCTCTGAGCAGTTCTTC
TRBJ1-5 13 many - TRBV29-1 CSAQRGADWPQHF TGCAGCGCCCAACGGGGGGCTGACTGGCCCCAGCATTTT
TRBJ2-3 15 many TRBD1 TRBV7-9 CASSLLGQQADTQYF TGTGCCAGCAGCTTATTGGGACAGCAGGCAGATACGCAGTATTTT
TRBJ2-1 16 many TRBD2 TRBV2 CASIPIAGGSFWEQFF TGTGCCAGCATTCCAATAGCGGGGGGGTCTTTCTGGGAGCAGTTCTTC
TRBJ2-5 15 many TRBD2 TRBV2 CASRGEGRIGETQYF TGTGCCAGCAGGGGGGAGGGCCGTATTGGGGAGACCCAGTACTTC
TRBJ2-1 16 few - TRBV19 CASTSVGTSSYNEQFF TGTGCCAGTACCTCGGTAGGGACCAGCTCCTACAATGAGCAGTTCTTC
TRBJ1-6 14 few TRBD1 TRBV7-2 CASRPGTANSPLHF TGTGCCAGCAGACCCGGGACAGCAAATTCACCCCTCCACTTT